This T cell receptor beta chain was sequenced in a study of technical replicates of blood from a handful of donors. Clones were read by immunoSEQ multiplex PCR, and TCRdb kept only the in-frame ones, dropping some. Here the sample spans about 100,000 clones, around 96% being singletons. This CDR3 spans 14 amino acids. Germline V gives CDR1 LNHDA, CDR2 SQIVND (reference sequence). J gave up 0 bases and V 10 bases, and 3 bases lay outside the gene matches. Input material: T cells isolated from PBMCs. The receptor's source is a human donor in good health. The chain joins TRBV19 to TRBJ1-4; 9 bases map to TRBD1. CDR3 in DNA: TGTGCCACCAGACAGGGGGCAACTAATGAAAAACTGTTTTTT. As protein: CATRQGATNEKLFF.